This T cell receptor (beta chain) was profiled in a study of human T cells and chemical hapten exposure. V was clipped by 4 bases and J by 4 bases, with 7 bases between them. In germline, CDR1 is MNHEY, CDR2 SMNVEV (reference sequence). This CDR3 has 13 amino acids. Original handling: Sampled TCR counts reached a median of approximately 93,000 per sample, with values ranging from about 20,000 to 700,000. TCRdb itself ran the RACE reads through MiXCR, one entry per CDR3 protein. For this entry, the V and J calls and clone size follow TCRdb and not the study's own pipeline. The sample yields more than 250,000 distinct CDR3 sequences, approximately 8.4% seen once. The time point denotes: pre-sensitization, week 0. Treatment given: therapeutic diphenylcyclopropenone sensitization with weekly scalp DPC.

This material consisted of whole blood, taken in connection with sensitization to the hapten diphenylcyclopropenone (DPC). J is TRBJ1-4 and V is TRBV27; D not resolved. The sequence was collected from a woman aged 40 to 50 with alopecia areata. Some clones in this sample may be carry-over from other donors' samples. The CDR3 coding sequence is TGTGCCAGCAGTTCTCGGCGTAATGAAAAACTGTTTTTT. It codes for CASSSRRNEKLFF.